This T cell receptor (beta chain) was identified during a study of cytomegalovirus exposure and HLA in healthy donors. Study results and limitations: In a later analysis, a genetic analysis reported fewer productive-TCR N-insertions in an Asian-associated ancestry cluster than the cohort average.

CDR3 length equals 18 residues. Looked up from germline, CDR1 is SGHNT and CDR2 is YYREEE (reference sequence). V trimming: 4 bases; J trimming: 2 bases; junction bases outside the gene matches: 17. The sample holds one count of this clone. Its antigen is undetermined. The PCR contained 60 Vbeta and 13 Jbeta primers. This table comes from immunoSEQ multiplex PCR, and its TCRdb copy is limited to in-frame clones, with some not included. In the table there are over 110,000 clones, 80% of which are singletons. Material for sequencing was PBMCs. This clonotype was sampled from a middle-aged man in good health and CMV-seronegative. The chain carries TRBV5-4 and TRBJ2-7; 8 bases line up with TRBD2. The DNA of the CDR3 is TGTGCCAGCAGCCCAAGGATGGGGGTAGTAGCGGGGACCTACGAGCAGTACTTC. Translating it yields CASSPRMGVVAGTYEQYF. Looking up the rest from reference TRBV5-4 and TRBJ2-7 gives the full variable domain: ETGVTQSPTHLIKTRGQQVTLRCSSQSGHNTVSWYQQALGQGPQFIFQYYREEENGRGNFPPRFSGLQFPNYSSELNVNALELDDSALYLCASSPRMGVVAGTYEQYFGPGTRLTVT.